A selection of T cell receptor beta chains follows, all from one sample in a study of shared clonotypes between healthy human individuals. The repertoire was sequenced with immunoSEQ multiplex PCR; TCRdb's copy has only in-frame clones and lacks some. The sample yields roughly 2,300,000 clones, under 95% seen once. Source material: naive CD4+ T cells from PBMCs. The receptors originated from a man aged 18-30 years in good health. Some clones in this sample may be carry-over from other donors' samples. Each CDR3 is given without its conserved first and last residue.

v_call	j_call	cdr3_aa
TRBV30	TRBJ1-5	AWRAGTGSQPQH
TRBV30	TRBJ2-7	AWSTPGTYSFWGYEQY
TRBV30	TRBJ2-5	AWSSGVGQY
TRBV27	TRBJ2-1	ASHELARLSSYNEQF
TRBV10-1	TRBJ2-3	ASRGQATDTQY
TRBV19	TRBJ2-1	ASRIGIAPGDNEQF
TRBV7-6	TRBJ1-1	ASSPRGWGTNTEAF
TRBV27	TRBJ2-7	ASSPLGQGDYEQY
TRBV11-2	TRBJ2-7	ASSQWTSVSYEQY
TRBV7-3	TRBJ2-2	ASSLGTSGSPELF
TRBV4-1	TRBJ2-5	ASSQEQRVARETQY
TRBV7-2	TRBJ1-5	ASSPTGGRQPQH
TRBV10-3	TRBJ2-1	AISESTSGQYNEQF
TRBV6-1	TRBJ2-5	ASSEAPGTQY
TRBV30	TRBJ2-7	AWSGDSQQY
TRBV14	TRBJ2-6	ASSPRDGRSGANVLT
TRBV5-1	TRBJ2-3	ASSLDATDTQY
TRBV5-6	TRBJ1-1	ASSGTAMNTEAF
TRBV4-1	TRBJ1-5	ASSQGAGNQPQH
TRBV28	TRBJ2-1	ASSTRLALSYNEQF
TRBV28	TRBJ2-5	ASSRGGVETQY
TRBV25-1	TRBJ1-1	ASSPPSGTGDTEAF
TRBV9	TRBJ2-2	ASQDRRNTGELF
TRBV19	TRBJ1-3	ASSISSAAAIY
TRBV6-6	TRBJ1-5	ASSPELYQPQH
TRBV4-2	TRBJ2-1	ASSQEPVRGWDEQF
TRBV25-1	TRBJ2-2	ASSALAGGPTGELF
TRBV5-4	TRBJ1-2	ASSLGDRGASHGYT
TRBV11-3	TRBJ2-3	ASRGRAADTQY
TRBV5-1	TRBJ2-7	ASSFTGQGAVEQY
TRBV7-3	TRBJ1-1	ASSSQGGPFSDTEAF
TRBV11-3	TRBJ2-3	ASSLGEAGVDTQY
TRBV5-1	TRBJ1-1	ASSEGTNTEAF
TRBV25-1	TRBJ2-2	ASRNLGANTGELF
TRBV28	TRBJ2-3	ASSSDRDTDTQY
TRBV29-1	TRBJ2-5	SVASAGAETQY
TRBV5-1	TRBJ2-5	ASSVYQGLVGTQY
TRBV28	TRBJ2-7	ASSLRGIYEQY
TRBV5-1	TRBJ2-2	ASSPGLVLSGELF
TRBV28	TRBJ1-2	ASSPGGAPSYYGYT
TRBV19	TRBJ1-3	ASSPPSLRNGNTIY
TRBV7-9	TRBJ1-2	ASSLAGHNYGYT
TRBV6-5	TRBJ2-7	ASSYSSGPSYEQY
TRBV27	TRBJ2-7	ASGRGGRAVEQY
TRBV19	TRBJ1-1	ASSQIPGTVNTEAF
TRBV6-1	TRBJ2-7	ASSEGAGVLYEQY
TRBV5-1	TRBJ2-1	ASSSGPNNEQF
TRBV13	TRBJ1-3	ASRFRGGNTIY
TRBV18	TRBJ2-7	ASSPTLSVYEQY
TRBV9	TRBJ2-3	ASSGGALGAVRDTQY
TRBV4-2	TRBJ2-7	ASSQEVQGYEQY
TRBV9	TRBJ1-1	ASSWGQTNTEAF
TRBV19	TRBJ1-3	ASSIDCTAGLSGNTIY
TRBV28	TRBJ2-2	ASSYLVSTGELF
TRBV6-5	TRBJ2-1	ASLFRDEQF
TRBV19	TRBJ2-1	ASSTSGRGYNEQF
TRBV19	TRBJ2-7	ASSIQRSSYEQY
TRBV19	TRBJ2-2	ASSRTAGLAGGELF
TRBV29-1	TRBJ2-7	SVGVLGEQY